The 17 T cell receptor beta chains in this list originate from one sample, sequenced in a study of early stage breast cancer tumors. Data came from immunoSEQ multiplex PCR; TCRdb stores just in-frame clones and leaves some out. The repertoire includes under 14,000 clones, under 85% of them detected once, and 11% to 15% sits in the top ten. Sample: breast tumor tissue. The origin of the receptors is a person between 65 and 80 years old with breast cancer.

The CDR3 DNA is TGTGCCAGCAGCTTAGCGCTAAGACTAGCGGGGGGGCGGGGTGAGCAGTTCTTC. This sequence encodes CASSLALRLAGGRGEQFF. The V gene is TRBV7-8, the J gene TRBJ2-1, with TRBD2 identical over 14 bases. In germline, CDR1 is SGHVS, CDR2 FQNEAQ. The CDR3 loop spans 18 amino acids. V dropped 0 bases and J dropped 9; count of bases not matched to a gene: 10.

The chain recombines TRBV6-6 with TRBJ2-5, with D perhaps TRBD1 (6 bases). The length of the CDR3 is 14 residues. Germline assignment: CDR1 MNHNY and CDR2 SVGAGI (reference sequence). V dropped 6 bases and J dropped 1 base, with 12 bases sitting between them. The DNA for the CDR3 is TGTGCCAGCAGCCACGGACAGAGCCAAGAGACCCAGTACTTC. As protein: CASSHGQSQETQYF.

This clone is termed medium-sized. The chain links TRBV29-1 to TRBJ1-2, with TRBD1 as a possible D gene (5 bases). The CDR3 has 12 amino acids. Germline V gene data show CDR1 as SQVTM and CDR2 as ANQGSEA. V was clipped by 7 bases and J by 8 bases, with 17 bases between them. The CDR3 region has the DNA TGCAGCGGCCGGGACTCCTTGGAGGGCTACACCTTC. This sequence encodes CSGRDSLEGYTF. Full variable domain (missing parts from reference TRBV29-1 and TRBJ1-2): SAVISQKPSRDICQRGTSLTIQCQVDSQVTMMFWYRQQPGQSLTLIATANQGSEATYESGFVIDKFPISRPNLTFSTLTVSNMSPEDSSIYLCSGRDSLEGYTFGSGTRLTVV.

CDR3 loop: CASSPSSQPQHF. CDR3 bases: TGTGCCAGCAGTCCGAGTAGTCAGCCCCAGCATTTT. The chain is built from TRBV28 and TRBJ1-5, with no clear D. Germline V gives CDR1 MDHEN, CDR2 SYDVKM. The CDR3 has 12 amino acids. With 5 bases removed from V and 6 bases from J, the gap between germline ends came to 8 bases.

The chain uses TRBV11-2 and TRBJ2-5; 7 bases are shared with TRBD2. V gave up 8 bases and J gave up 7 bases; unmatched junction bases: 7. Germline V gene lookup returns CDR1 SGHAT and CDR2 FQNNGV. The CDR3 runs 12 residues. CDR3 sequence reads: CASSAGDVTQYF. CDR3 DNA: TGTGCCAGCTCGGCGGGAGATGTGACCCAGTACTTC.

This chain connects TRBV18 to TRBJ2-7; TRBD2 is a possible D gene (7 bases). Per germline, CDR1 KGHSH and CDR2 LQKENI. The CDR3 consists of 16 residues. The ends were cut back, 3 bases at V and 4 bases at J, with 19 bases in the middle. CDR3 loop: CASSPLGGGQSYEQYF. The CDR3 region has the DNA TGTGCCAGCTCACCCCTAGGGGGGGGTCAGTCATACGAGCAGTACTTC.

The chain has TRBV7-8 and TRBJ2-2; possible D gene TRBD1, 5 bases. V was trimmed by 1 base and J by 6 bases, leaving 12 bases between them. Germline V lookup: CDR1 SGHVS, CDR2 FQNEAQ. CDR3 length equals 15 residues. CDR3: CASSLGGPRAGELFF. CDR3 sequence (DNA): TGTGCCAGCAGCTTAGGGGGCCCCAGGGCCGGGGAGCTGTTTTTT.

This clone has just one count. The chain has TRBV18 and TRBJ1-1; 7 bases are shared with TRBD1. The length of the CDR3 is 17 residues. V lost 0 bases to trimming and J lost 3 bases; unmatched junction nucleotides: 10. CDR1 is KGHSH and CDR2 is LQKENI in the germline V gene. This chain's CDR3 is CASSPPRSGGLDTEAFF. The DNA for the CDR3 is TGTGCCAGCTCACCACCGAGGTCAGGGGGTTTGGACACTGAAGCTTTCTTT.

The chain uses TRBV13 and TRBJ1-4; 8 bases are a match to TRBD1. Germline loops: CDR1 PRHDT, CDR2 FYEKMQ (reference sequence). Trimming took 2 bases from V and 5 from J; bases not matched to a gene: 7. The CDR3 consists of 16 residues. As DNA, the CDR3 is TGTGCCAGCAGCTTACCAACAGGGGGTACGAATGAAAAACTGTTTTTT. Its protein is CASSLPTGGTNEKLFF.

The gene calls are TRBV10-3 and TRBJ2-5; 13 bases match TRBD2. The V segment lost 10 bases and the J segment 4 bases; nucleotides outside the gene matches: 21. The CDR3 sequence is 19 residues long. Germline V CDR1 and CDR2: ENHRY, SYGVKD. The CDR3 DNA follows: TGTGCCACCAGGGGGCTCGGACTAGCGGGAGTATTAGCAAGAGAGACCCAGTACTTC. Encoded protein: CATRGLGLAGVLARETQYF.

In its sample, this clone was seen a few times. This chain links TRBV6-5 with TRBJ2-3; 8 bases fit TRBD2. The germline V gene encodes CDR1 MNHEY and CDR2 SVGAGI. Unmatched junction bases numbered 2, after V lost 6 bases and J lost 0 bases. The CDR3 spans 14 residues. For the CDR3, the DNA is TGTGCCAGCAGCTCTAGCGGGAGCACAGATACGCAGTATTTT. It translates to CASSSSGSTDTQYF.

This clone was seen a handful of times. The chain has TRBV18 and TRBJ2-1; 8 nucleotides line up with TRBD2. The CDR3 has 15 residues. The V gene end was trimmed by 1 base and the J gene end by 8 bases; junction bases not matched to a gene: 7. Germline V CDR1 and CDR2: KGHSH, LQKENI. In DNA form, the CDR3 reads TGTGCCAGCTCACCACTCTCCAGCGGGAGCCATGAGCAGTTCTTC. Amino acid sequence: CASSPLSSGSHEQFF.

In this sample, this clone turned up once. The chain links TRBV7-2 to TRBJ2-5, with 9 bases that match TRBD2. CDR3 length: 14 residues. The J segment lost 7 bases and the V segment lost 1 base, leaving 4 bases of the junction unmatched. In germline, CDR1 is SGHTA, CDR2 FQGNSA. DNA of the CDR3: TGTGCCAGCAGCTTAGAAGCGGGGGGTCGGACCCAGTACTTC. It is translated as CASSLEAGGRTQYF.

The chain has TRBV9 and TRBJ2-4; the D gene is possibly TRBD2 (7 bases). CDR1 SGDLS and CDR2 YYNGEE come from the germline V gene. The germline V and J ends were trimmed by 0 bases and 8 bases, with 12 bases remaining between them. This CDR3 is built from 14 residues. The CDR3 region is CASSVEGGRDIQYF. CDR3 sequence (DNA): TGTGCCAGCAGCGTAGAGGGGGGGCGGGACATTCAGTACTTC.

The V and J genes are TRBV10-3 and TRBJ1-5; 9 nucleotides match TRBD1. Germline CDR1 and CDR2: ENHRY and SYGVKD. The V gene end was trimmed by 11 bases and the J gene end by 9 bases; junction bases not matched to a gene: 11. The CDR3 runs to 13 residues. For the CDR3, the DNA is TGTGCCTTACGGGACAGGGAAAATTTGCCCCAGCATTTT. Translating it yields CALRDRENLPQHF.

V and J are TRBV13 and TRBJ2-5; 7 bases fit TRBD1. With 5 bases clipped from V and 0 bases from J, the junction kept 9 bases outside the gene matches. The CDR3 consists of 16 residues. Germline CDR1 and CDR2: PRHDT and FYEKMQ (reference sequence). In DNA, the CDR3 is TGTGCCAGCAGCCGCGACAGGGAAGGGAACCAAGAGACCCAGTACTTC. This translates into CASSRDREGNQETQYF.

The chain recombines TRBV28 with TRBJ1-2; TRBD1 agrees at 11 bases. There are 14 residues in the CDR3. V lost 6 bases and J lost 5; bases outside the gene matches: 5. CDR1 MDHEN and CDR2 SYDVKM come from the germline V gene. CDR3 amino acids: CASSVGTGGYGYTF. DNA for the CDR3: TGTGCCAGCAGCGTGGGGACAGGGGGGTATGGCTACACCTTC.